The 22 T cell receptor beta chains below were found in one sample sequenced in a study of beta chain features in type 1 diabetes (dated by TCRdb to the late 2010s). Libraries came from the immunoSEQ multiplex PCR assay. The entire isolated RNA was reverse transcribed using the High Capacity cDNA Reverse Transcription Kit, and thus expressed TCRB transcripts were sequenced. TCRdb holds this immuneACCESS table with in-frame rearrangements only. Some clones are missing; in checked studies, unresolved V genes explain under half, and the rest has no known cause. Here the sample has 250,000 or so clones; 25% to 30% occur a single time. The ten largest clones add up to about 3.9% of the sample. The sequenced sample was central memory CD4+ T cells from blood. The receptors originated from a man aged 25 to 40 in good health.

This clone was recorded at least ten times. The gene calls are TRBV28 and TRBJ2-7; 7 positions match TRBD1. CDR1 is MDHEN, CDR2 SYDVKM, per germline. After removal of 10 bases from V and 0 bases from J, the junction contained 12 bases not matched to a gene. The CDR3 extends over 15 amino acids. The CDR3 region is CATTPGQSGSYEQYF. The CDR3 DNA is TGTGCCACCACACCGGGACAGTCGGGCTCCTACGAGCAGTACTTC.

V is TRBV5-6 and J is TRBJ2-1, with D possibly being TRBD1 or TRBD2 (5 bases each). The CDR3 runs 15 residues. Per germline, CDR1 SGHDT and CDR2 YYEEEE. Trimming left V 5 bases short and J 2 bases short, with 14 bases between. CDR3 in DNA: TGTGCCAGCAGTCACGGGACGACCGCCTACAATGAGCAGTTCTTC. Translating gives CASSHGTTAYNEQFF. Filled out from reference TRBV5-6 and TRBJ2-1, the complete variable domain reads DAGVTQSPTHLIKTRGQQVTLRCSPKSGHDTVSWYQQALGQGPQFIFQYYEEEERQRGNFPDRFSGHQFPNYSSELNVNALLLGDSALYLCASSHGTTAYNEQFFGPGTRLTVL.

CDR3 sequence reads: CASSPDSAYEQYF. The CDR3, as DNA: TGTGCCAGCTCCCCGGACAGCGCCTACGAGCAGTACTTC. The chain is built from TRBV18 and TRBJ2-7; possibly TRBD1 for D (6 bases). CDR3 length: 13 residues. Trimming took 6 bases from V and 2 from J, leaving 11 bases between them. Germline V gene sequence: CDR1 KGHSH, CDR2 LQKENI.

Only a few counts were recorded for this clone. The rearrangement uses TRBV12-5 and TRBJ2-7; TRBD1 aligns across 8 bases. Germline values: CDR1 LGHNT, CDR2 FRNRAP. Trimming cost V 5 bases and J 5 bases; bases outside gene matches: 5. The CDR3 has 13 amino acids. CDR3 sequence: CASGPQGEDEQYF. CDR3 DNA: TGTGCTAGTGGTCCACAGGGGGAGGACGAGCAGTACTTC.

V usage is TRBV6-5 and J usage is TRBJ1-2; D is perhaps TRBD1 (5 bases). Germline CDR1 and CDR2: MNHEY and SVGAGI. The CDR3 covers 12 residues. Trimming took off 5 bases at V and 6 bases at J, with 10 bases between the two ends. The CDR3 nucleotides are TGTGCCAGCAGTACAGGATTAGATGGCTACACCTTC. It translates to CASSTGLDGYTF.

The chain has TRBV7-2 and TRBJ1-5, with 8 positions matching TRBD1. The germline V gene has CDR1 SGHTA and CDR2 FQGNSA. Trimming removed 5 bases from V and 4 bases from J; junction bases left unmatched: 1. CDR3 length: 13 amino acids. This chain's CDR3 is CASSRQGNQPQHF. The CDR3 bases are TGTGCCAGCAGCCGACAGGGGAATCAGCCCCAGCATTTT.

This clone was counted a few times. V and J are TRBV18 and TRBJ2-3, with 8 bases that match TRBD2. The CDR3 covers 15 residues. J gave up 2 bases and V 6 bases, and 7 bases lay outside the gene matches. Germline CDR1 is KGHSH and CDR2 is LQKENI. The CDR3 bases are TGTGCCAGCTCTCCCCGGGGGGGGAACACAGATACGCAGTATTTT. It translates to CASSPRGGNTDTQYF.

The chain has TRBV30 and TRBJ1-3; a weak D match, TRBD1 (5 bases). The CDR3 is made up of 15 amino acids. V shed 0 bases and J shed 0 bases, with 9 bases lying between them. Germline CDR1 is GTSNPN and CDR2 is SVGIG (reference sequence). For the CDR3, the DNA is TGTGCCTGGAGTGTACAAAGGGGCTCTGGAAACACCATATATTTT. Amino acid sequence: CAWSVQRGSGNTIYF.

This clone was counted a single time. The V and J genes are TRBV7-2 and TRBJ1-2; 8 bases are a match to TRBD1. J was trimmed by 8 bases and V by 5 bases; bases with no gene match: 7. Germline lookup yields CDR1 SGHTA and CDR2 FQGNSA. The CDR3 is 13 residues long. The CDR3 here is CASSAWTGYGYTF. CDR3 sequence (DNA): TGTGCCAGCAGCGCTTGGACAGGGTACGGCTACACCTTC.

The chain joins TRBV30 to TRBJ2-7, with D hard to call. The CDR3 has 11 residues. V shed 7 bases and J shed 0 bases, with 7 bases lying between them. CDR1 GTSNPN and CDR2 SVGIG come from the germline V gene (reference sequence). The CDR3 nucleotides read TGTGCCTTTCGAGGCTCCTACGAGCAGTACTTC. Its translation is CAFRGSYEQYF.

This clone was counted a few times. Sequence at one end of the junction differs from germline and may be a read error. The chain couples TRBV18 to TRBJ2-7; 7 nucleotides line up with TRBD1. The germline CDR1 and CDR2 sequences are KGHSH and LQKENI. This CDR3 has 14 residues. The CDR3 nucleotides are TGTGCCAGCTCATCACCGGGACAGCCCTACGAGCAGTACTTC. Its protein product is CASSSPGQPYEQYF.

This clone came up a few times. This sample includes further DNA sequences coding for the same CDR3. The chain has TRBV7-2 and TRBJ1-5, with TRBD1 matching over 11 bases. Germline V gene lookup returns CDR1 SGHTA and CDR2 FQGNSA. There are 15 residues in the CDR3. V shed 4 bases, J shed 5 bases, and the junction held 4 bases outside the gene matches. The CDR3 DNA sequence: TGTGCCAGCAGCTACCGGACAGGGGGCGATCAGCCCCAGCATTTT. Its translation is CASSYRTGGDQPQHF.

The J gene is TRBJ2-1, the V gene TRBV6-5; TRBD1 matches at 7 bases. Losses at the gene ends were 6 bases for V and 7 bases for J; bases not matched to a gene: 6. CDR3 size: 13 residues. Germline CDR1 reads MNHEY; CDR2 reads SVGAGI. CDR3 loop: CASRKLTGNEQFF. The CDR3 DNA reads TGTGCCAGCAGAAAACTGACAGGGAATGAGCAGTTCTTC.

V and J are TRBV7-9 and TRBJ2-7; TRBD2 aligns across 8 bases. The CDR3 has 15 amino acids. Germline assignment: CDR1 SEHNR and CDR2 FQNEAQ (reference sequence). Trimming at V came to 5 bases and at J to 1 base, leaving 7 bases not matched to a gene. This chain's CDR3 is CASSPRTSLSYEQYF. The CDR3 DNA reads TGTGCCAGCAGCCCTCGGACTAGCTTATCCTACGAGCAGTACTTC. Full variable domain (missing parts from reference TRBV7-9 and TRBJ2-7): DTGVSQNPRHKITKRGQNVTFRCDPISEHNRLYWYRQTLGQGPEFLTYFQNEAQLEKSRLLSDRFSAERPKGSFSTLEIQRTEQGDSAMYLCASSPRTSLSYEQYFGPGTRLTVT.

This chain uses TRBV7-9 with TRBJ2-3; D is possibly TRBD1 or TRBD2 (5 bases each). This CDR3 comprises 15 residues. Germline-derived CDR1 and CDR2 are SEHNR and FQNEAQ (reference sequence). Trimming took off 1 base at V and 2 bases at J, with 10 bases between the two ends. The CDR3 bases are TGTGCCAGCAGCTTAGACGGGGCAGTCACAGATACGCAGTATTTT. This encodes CASSLDGAVTDTQYF.

The J gene is TRBJ1-5, the V gene TRBV28; D may be TRBD1 (5 bases). The CDR3 is 15 amino acids. Germline V lookup: CDR1 MDHEN, CDR2 SYDVKM. Trimming shortened V by 6 bases and J by 2 bases, and 14 bases separated the two germline ends. CDR3 sequence (DNA): TGTGCCAGCAGAGGGACGGGGGGAGGCAATCAGCCCCAGCATTTT. Translating it yields CASRGTGGGNQPQHF. Using reference TRBV28 and TRBJ1-5 for the parts outside the CDR3, the full variable domain is DVKVTQSSRYLVKRTGEKVFLECVQDMDHENMFWYRQDPGLGLRLIYFSYDVKMKEKGDIPEGYSVSREKKERFSLILESASTNQTSMYLCASRGTGGGNQPQHFGDGTRLSIL.

CDR3 amino acids: CASTPDRGREQFF. The CDR3 DNA is TGTGCCAGTACACCGGACAGGGGACGGGAGCAGTTCTTC. The V and J genes are TRBV19 and TRBJ2-1; 9 nucleotides align to TRBD1. Germline CDR1 and CDR2: LNHDA and SQIVND (reference sequence). This CDR3 comprises 13 residues. With V trimmed by 7 bases and J by 10 bases, 8 bases remained unmatched. Based on the CDR3 plus reference TRBV19 and TRBJ2-1, the full variable domain is DGGITQSPKYLFRKEGQNVTLSCEQNLNHDAMYWYRQDPGQGLRLIYYSQIVNDFQKGDIAEGYSVSREKKESFPLTVTSAQKNPTAFYLCASTPDRGREQFFGPGTRLTVL.

This clone was detected many times. This chain uses TRBV5-4 with TRBJ2-4, with 8 positions matching TRBD2. Germline lookup yields CDR1 SGHNT and CDR2 YYREEE (reference sequence). After removal of 5 bases from V and 2 bases from J, the junction contained 12 bases not matched to a gene. The CDR3 runs to 17 residues. The chain's CDR3 is CASRRTASGSSKNIQYF. The DNA of the CDR3 is TGTGCCAGCAGACGCACCGCAAGCGGGAGTTCCAAAAACATTCAGTACTTC.

This clone was counted a few times. The chain uses TRBV30 and TRBJ2-1; TRBD2 matches 8 bases. From germline, CDR1 is GTSNPN and CDR2 SVGIG (reference sequence). This CDR3 spans 16 amino acids. V lost 1 base to trimming and J lost 6 bases; unmatched junction nucleotides: 11. The CDR3 DNA follows: TGTGCCTGGAGTGCCTTGGGAGCGGGAGAATCCAATGAGCAGTTCTTC. Translating it yields CAWSALGAGESNEQFF.

In this sample, this clone turned up a few times. The gene calls are TRBV7-2 and TRBJ2-1, with TRBD2 as a possible D gene (7 bases). Germline CDR1 is SGHTA and CDR2 is FQGNSA. Trimming removed 8 bases from V and 3 bases from J, with 17 bases in between. The CDR3 contains 15 residues. The CDR3 region has the DNA TGTGCCAGCTCGGAGGGCGGGGGCGACTACAATGAGCAGTTCTTC. Translation: CASSEGGGDYNEQFF.

On this clone: A far bigger clonotype differs at one base, so this is likely a read error. The chain uses TRBV2 and TRBJ2-3, with unresolved D. The V gene's germline CDR1 is SNHLY and CDR2 FYNNEI. This CDR3 region has 13 residues. V gave up 6 bases and J gave up 2 bases, with 9 bases separating them. CDR3 protein: CASRPPFTDTQYF. The CDR3 nucleotides read TGTGCCAGCAGGCCTCCTTTCACAGATACGCAGTATTTT.

DNA of the CDR3: TGTGCCAGCGGGCGCTCCTCAGATACGCAGTATTTT. Translation gives CASGRSSDTQYF. The chain has TRBV7-8 and TRBJ2-3; the D is unclear. The length of the CDR3 is 12 residues. CDR1 is SGHVS, CDR2 FQNEAQ, per germline. V was shortened by 8 bases and J by 4 bases, with 10 bases between the two germline ends.